The 3 T cell receptor beta chains in this list originate from one sample, sequenced in a study of CD8+CD57+ T cells in acquired aplastic anemia. For sequencing, patients were chosen who had shown expansion of CD8+CD57+ cells by flow cytometry. Researchers used genomic DNA as the template to profile TCR beta VDJ and CDR3. MiXCR, run by TCRdb on the reads, gives a single entry per CDR3 protein. This table holds approximately 190,000 distinct CDR3 sequences, under 55% found once. Sequencing was carried out using sorted CD4+, CD8+, or CD8+CD57+ T cells (not recorded which) from PBMCs. Receptors were obtained from a human donor with aplastic anemia.

This clonotype was seen many times. This rearrangement joins TRBV6-1 to TRBJ2-7, with a possible D match to TRBD2 (6 bases). The CDR3 runs 15 residues. Germline CDR1 MNHNS, CDR2 SASEGT. Trimming took off 7 bases at V and 0 bases at J, with 16 bases between the two ends. CDR3 nucleotide sequence: TGTGCCAGCACCGCCGCGCTAGCGAACTCCTACGAGCAGTACTTC. Protein: CASTAALANSYEQYF.

Many counts were recorded for this clonotype. This chain uses TRBV20-1 with TRBJ2-2; TRBD2 matches 10 bases. V was clipped by 3 bases and J by 5 bases; unmatched bases: 9. The germline V gene has CDR1 DFQATT and CDR2 SNEGSKA (reference sequence). There are 16 residues in the CDR3. CDR3 amino acids: CSARGTSGVVTGELFF. The DNA of the CDR3 is TGCAGTGCTAGGGGAACTAGCGGGGTAGTAACCGGGGAGCTGTTTTTT.

V is TRBV2 and J is TRBJ2-7; a weak D match, TRBD1 (6 bases). The germline CDR1 and CDR2 sequences are SNHLY and FYNNEI. The CDR3 is made up of 14 amino acids. The ends were cut back, 4 bases at V and 7 bases at J, with 17 bases in the middle. In DNA, the CDR3 is TGTGCCAGCAGTGCAACCGGGACCACAGGGGAGCAGTACTTC. It is translated as CASSATGTTGEQYF.